The clone carrying this T cell receptor beta chain turned up a few times. At one boundary the junction diverges from the germline segment, which might be a read error. This specimen comes from a study of regulatory T cells in long-lasting Graves disease. Study overall: Antithyroid drug use was under 3 months in newly diagnosed Graves' patients.

Both iRepertoire HTBI primers and Arm-PCR of CDR3 regions were used to build the TCR beta libraries. TCRdb called the multiplex PCR reads again in MiXCR, with one record for every CDR3 protein. This repertoire shows 450,000 to 700,000 distinct CDR3 sequences, approximately 13% found once; its top ten account for about 9.1%. This sample's time point: newly diagnosed GD, antithyroid drugs for less than 3 months. Scientists built the TCR library using RNA that was extracted from PBMCs. The germline V gene has CDR1 SGHRS and CDR2 YFSETQ. The CDR3 has 14 amino acids. The sample was also reused in another study, on T cells in Graves' hyperthyroidism and ophthalmopathy. In that study: Most clonotypes expanded in the thyroid (above 0.001) were also present in blood.

Specimen: peripheral blood mononuclear cells (PBMCs), collected at new diagnosis, from a patient treated with antithyroid drugs. This clonotype was sampled from a man aged 30 to 39 with Graves disease. J is TRBJ1-2 and V is TRBV5-1; 8 bases match TRBD1. The CDR3 sequence is CASSSDRGGRSYTF. CDR3 sequence (DNA): TGTGCCAGCAGCTCAGACAGGGGCGGACGTAGCTACACCTTC.